This T cell receptor beta chain was sequenced for a study of cytomegalovirus exposure and HLA in healthy donors (dated by TCRdb to about 2017). Study-wide context: An earlier analysis of approximately 550 of the donors reported more than 250 Gb of sequence data and roughly 110 million unique TCR beta sequences from 150 million to 200 million T cells. The number of donors typed differed by locus, with 629-630 for A, B, C, DRB1 and DQB1, 522 for DQA1, some 570 for DPA1, and roughly 450 for DPB1. All discovery cohort repertoires had been generated on a single sequencing platform. The study aimed to test whether signatures of past pathogen exposure could be identified by cataloging public T cell receptors. A later genetic analysis used genome-wide SNP genotypes for about three fifths of the 666 donors, treating that subset as a discovery cohort. An early release covering some 640 HLA-typed donors comprised about 300 gigabases of sequencing data and roughly 86 million unique TCR sequences. The genetic ancestry cluster associated with self-reported Caucasian donors included roughly four fifths of the approximately 430 genotyped donors. Rather than drawing on any new phenotypic data, the later analysis identified candidate immune exposures from TCR beta sequences and the way those sequences occurred across donors. To study patterns of TCR occurrence, a later analysis re-analyzed previously published TCR beta repertoires from under 750 donors and added high-resolution HLA genotyping. Donor age, sex, ethnicity and CMV serostatus were collected together with the repertoire data. To decide whether each TCR beta V gene segment behaved as functional or pseudogenic, an earlier analysis of several hundred of the donors relied on high-throughput TCR beta sequencing. Among about 400 genotyped donors of the cohort, an average of roughly 230,000 unique TCR beta nucleotide sequences was sequenced per donor, of which about 19% were non-productive. HLA typing covered class I and class II loci at four-digit resolution. To predict cytomegalovirus infection status, the study combined high-throughput TCR immunosequencing, statistical association of individual TCRs with disease status, and machine learning. Roughly 5 DR-DQ haplotypes were handled as single units for association and clustering, since linkage in the cohort was strong. A separate validation cohort of roughly 110 different subjects was used in addition to the approximately 700-subject first cohort. Using immunosequencing, the study profiled T cell repertoires from about 620 subjects and related those repertoires to cytomegalovirus serostatus. General findings and caveats noted by the study authors: Specific HLA alleles were associated with some 15,000 TCR beta sequences at a false discovery rate of 0.05 in a later analysis. Linkage disequilibrium might explain the correlated functional status among segregating V segments, but an unknown experimental factor could not be ruled out. In a later analysis, most CMV-associated TCR beta chains were found to appear HLA-restricted, with HLA associations seemingly driven largely by CMV exposure. Most TCR sequences were seen in very few donors, while some public TCRs were found in many individuals. Roughly uniform sequencing depth across donors was assumed in presence/absence analyses, although this assumption may not hold. A few of the identified cytomegalovirus-associated TCR beta chains were confirmed in vitro to be specific for cytomegalovirus antigens. When HLA alleles, especially DR and DQ, strongly co-occurred, attributing TCR associations to individual alleles was difficult. In both the original and validation cohorts, the classifier was reported to diagnose cytomegalovirus status with high specificity and sensitivity. Compared with the 666-donor mean, donors in an Asian-associated ancestry cluster had fewer N-insertions in productive TCRs, according to a later genetic analysis. According to a later analysis, parvovirus B19, influenza, CMV and Epstein-Barr virus appeared linked to several top co-occurrence clusters. According to the authors, the approach could potentially be generalized to other disease states and immunological phenotypes. A cluster of highly shared sequence variants was judged likely to be a technical artifact of the sequencing pipeline. According to a later analysis, TCR association rates differed among HLA loci, with DRB1 alleles showing the most associated TCRs and HLA-C alleles showing the fewest. Because HLA typing was missing for some donors at each locus, association tests included only the typed subset. In an earlier analysis of 587 of the donors, most TCR beta V segments appeared in productive rearrangements about 87% or about 30% of the time, broadly matching IMGT annotations. Because the 87-base-pair reads could not distinguish some IMGT-functional V segments, including TRBV6-2 and TRBV6-3, those segments were excluded. Only TCR beta chains were sequenced in this cohort, and the absence of alpha or paired-chain data limited detectable features. A later genetic analysis associated a missense DCLRE1C variant with V-gene and J-gene trimming of TCR beta chains, and an independent cohort replicated the association. The only immune exposure information available for the cohort was CMV serostatus. The study gave a list of under 200 TCR beta chains associated with cytomegalovirus. Because counts were too low, fewer than 20 rarely observed V segments, including chromosome 9 orphons, were excluded from the earlier analysis of under 650 of the donors. A further reported finding was that TCR beta sequences accurately predicted the HLA-A and HLA-B alleles for most subjects in the first cohort. Compared with equally common non-associated chains, HLA-associated TCR beta chains in a later analysis were more clonally expanded and had lower generation probabilities.

The cohort was made up of 650 to 700 healthy bone marrow donors. At the time of sampling, every cohort member was nominally healthy, though immune exposures that went unrecorded were likely present. The donor was CMV seronegative and belonged to the group of roughly 330 seronegative cohort members. Each donor provided a peripheral blood sample, and peripheral blood mononuclear cells were used for TCR beta sequencing. The Qiagen DNeasy Blood Extraction Kit was used to extract genomic DNA from the blood cell samples. With regard to this clone: What antigen it recognizes has not been identified. Base qualities are not recorded, but no much larger clone differs from it by a single base.

Library construction relied on the immunoSEQ multiplex PCR assay. For the multiplex PCR, a mixture combining 60 forward primers for TCR Vbeta segments and 13 reverse primers for TCR Jbeta segments was used. A multiplex PCR assay on genomic DNA amplified the CDR3 region of rearranged TCR beta genes. The Illumina HiSeq System was used to sequence the amplified TCR beta libraries as 87-base-pair reads. The study's processing was this. A later analysis counted approximately 74 million unique TCR beta chains across the 600 to 850 repertoires, and 10 million to 11 million of these chains were shared by at least two donors. Raw reads were error-corrected and collapsed into unique sequences by a nearest-neighbor algorithm in which closely related sequences were merged to remove PCR and sequencing errors. V, D and J gene segments were assigned by aligning CDR3 sequences to IMGT reference sequences. For a sequence to be retained, a match of at least six nucleotides was required to both a V gene segment and a J gene segment. A rearrangement counted as productive if the CDR3 had no stop codons and remained in frame with V and J, and every other rearrangement counted as non-productive. Following IMGT convention, CDR3 was defined as the stretch from the second conserved V-encoded cysteine up to the conserved J-encoded phenylalanine. The earlier analysis of about 620 of the donors excluded sequences that lacked an unambiguous match to a single V gene segment. In an earlier analysis of some 590 of the donors, a V segment was called functional when productive rearrangements were above 56.7%, and segregating when the standard deviation between donors exceeded 5%. A statistical classification framework was developed to diagnose cytomegalovirus status using the catalog of TCR beta chain sequences. V and J gene assignment, in a later analysis, came from comparing TCR nucleotide sequences with IMGT/GENE-DB human TR gene sequences. In a later analysis, CDR3 sequences and most-parsimonious VDJ recombination scenarios were assigned using the TCRdist pipeline. In a later analysis, every TCR beta chain was defined by the combination of its CDR3 amino acid sequence and its V-gene family, and reads without a unique V-gene family were dropped. As a way to deal with suspected cross-contamination and a sequencing artifact, a later analysis dropped under 600 nucleotide sequences that were highly shared and had low generation probability. A later analysis calculated a clonal expansion index for each public chain from normalized within-repertoire ranks of inferred template counts. In a later analysis, generation probabilities were computed with a VDJ recombination model fitted to out-of-frame rearrangements, and the resulting probabilities were checked against IGoR. Hypergeometric tests were used in a later analysis to score TCR-TCR, TCR-HLA and TCR-CMV co-occurrence, with a repertoire-size bias correction applied to the TCR pairs. False discovery rates were estimated in a later analysis by permuting HLA or CMV assignments 20 times. In a later analysis, co-occurring TCRs were grouped using DBSCAN, with TCRdist sequence similarity added in when clustering inside HLA-allele-positive subsets. Repertoires with fewer than 30,000 or more than 120,000 public chains, plus five repertoires with anomalous nucleotide sharing, were excluded from co-occurrence clustering. TCRdb stores this immuneACCESS table with in-frame sequences only. Part of the clones is absent; in the studies checked, under half of the shortfall reflects unresolved V genes, and no reason is known for the rest. That table supplies the V and J calls and clone size; D and trimming were determined from the DNA. This sample gives 150,000 to 200,000 clones in total; just under 80% of them show up just once. Around 1.9% of the sample is taken by the ten largest.

V is cut back by 7 bases and J by 0 bases, with 13 bases in the junction unmatched. CDR1 and CDR2, looked up from the germline V gene (reference sequence), are GTSNPN and SVGIG. The CDR3 contains 17 residues, cysteine and phenylalanine counted. Of all the DNA, just the CDR3 is kept, 51 bases in frame from base 1. Rearrangement joined TRBV30 to TRBJ2-3; TRBD2 aligns with 10 central bases. This TCR was sampled from a woman in her twenties or thirties in good health and CMV-seronegative. The sample consisted of PBMCs. Here is the DNA: TGTGCCTACTCCTCCCGCAGCGGGGGGGTTAGCACAGATACGCAGTATTTT. It translates as CAYSSRSGGVSTDTQYF.